One and the same sample provided the 27 T cell receptor beta chains below, sequenced in a study of CD8 T cells in Susac syndrome. It was with random hexamers that 0.5 to 1 ug RNA was reverse transcribed. TCRdb re-analysed the immunoSEQ multiplex PCR reads in MiXCR, keeping a single row per CDR3 protein. The sample consists of approximately 120,000 distinct CDR3 sequences, less than 95% of them appearing once. The sample taken for sequencing was CD8+ T cells from PBMCs. The receptors shown here come from a human donor in good health.

This rearrangement joins TRBV4-3 to TRBJ1-5, with no clear D. V was cut by 2 bases and J by 6 bases, with 14 bases left in between. The CDR3 spans 15 residues. CDR1 is LGHNA and CDR2 is YSLEER in the germline V gene. As DNA, the CDR3 is TGCGCCAGCAGCCAATCTCGGGGAATGAGTCAGCCCCAGCATTTT. This sequence encodes CASSQSRGMSQPQHF.

The chain combines TRBV25-1 with TRBJ1-5, with D tentatively TRBD1 (6 bases). Germline loops: CDR1 MGHDK, CDR2 SYGVNS. The V end lost 7 bases, the J end lost 7 bases, and 14 bases lay between the germline ends. CDR3 length: 13 residues. In nucleotides, the CDR3 is TGTGCCAGCAAGGCAGGGGCCGGCCAGCCCCAGCATTTT. This codes for CASKAGAGQPQHF.

V is TRBV19 and J is TRBJ2-7; unclear D gene. Per germline, CDR1 LNHDA and CDR2 SQIVND (reference sequence). V dropped 10 bases and J dropped 6 bases, with 16 bases sitting between them. The CDR3 length is 12 residues. The CDR3 sequence: CATANPGGEQYF. CDR3 nucleotide sequence: TGTGCCACCGCAAACCCGGGTGGCGAGCAGTACTTC.

The chain uses TRBV7-2 and TRBJ2-5, with 8 bases lining up with TRBD1. Germline trimming cut 3 bases from V and 6 bases from J; bases unmatched to any gene: 3. There are 13 residues in the CDR3. Per germline, CDR1 SGHTA and CDR2 FQGNSA. The CDR3 protein is CASSFQGAQTQYF. CDR3 coding DNA: TGTGCCAGCAGCTTTCAGGGGGCACAGACCCAGTACTTC.

CDR3: CASSPGTAYGYTF. The CDR3 DNA reads as TGTGCCAGCAGCCCGGGGACAGCTTATGGCTACACCTTC. The chain employs TRBV7-9 and TRBJ1-2; 7 positions agree with TRBD1. Losses at the gene ends were 5 bases for V and 5 bases for J; bases not matched to a gene: 5. Germline V gene data show CDR1 as SEHNR and CDR2 as FQNEAQ (reference sequence). This CDR3 has 13 amino acids. The entire variable domain, with the rest obtained from reference TRBV7-9 and TRBJ1-2, is as follows: DTGVSQNPRHKITKRGQNVTFRCDPISEHNRLYWYRQTLGQGPEFLTYFQNEAQLEKSRLLSDRFSAERPKGSFSTLEIQRTEQGDSAMYLCASSPGTAYGYTFGSGTRLTVV.

The chain is built from TRBV7-9 and TRBJ1-1; maybe TRBD1 (6 bases). The V gene lost 7 bases and the J gene lost 0 bases, with 9 bases spanning the gap. The CDR3 consists of 13 residues. Per the germline V gene, CDR1 is SEHNR and CDR2 is FQNEAQ (reference sequence). CDR3 in DNA: TGTGCCAGCACCGACAGGCTGAACACTGAAGCTTTCTTT. This translates into CASTDRLNTEAFF.

This chain connects TRBV7-9 to TRBJ1-2; D is ambiguous. The V and J ends lost 5 bases and 4 bases respectively, with 11 bases between them. The germline CDR1 and CDR2 sequences are SEHNR and FQNEAQ (reference sequence). The CDR3 consists of 13 residues. The CDR3 region has the DNA TGTGCCAGCAGCCCACGCGTTGTCTATGGCTACACCTTC. Residues: CASSPRVVYGYTF.

The gene calls are TRBV11-2 and TRBJ1-4, with 8 positions matching TRBD1. Trimming took 5 bases from V and 4 from J; bases not matched to a gene: 6. Germline V CDR1 and CDR2: SGHAT, FQNNGV. This CDR3 contains 15 residues. CDR3 sequence: CASSPRTGNNEKLFF. In DNA, the CDR3 is TGTGCCAGCAGCCCCCGGACAGGGAATAATGAAAAACTGTTTTTT.

The chain is built from TRBV29-1 and TRBJ2-7, with a tentative D call TRBD1 (6 bases). This CDR3 has 15 amino acids. Trimming took 6 bases from V and 6 from J, leaving 24 bases between them. Germline lookup yields CDR1 SQVTM and CDR2 ANQGSEA. CDR3 DNA sequence: TGCAGCGTAAGGGGGACGGGGCCTTCCGGGGCCGAGCAGTACTTC. Protein: CSVRGTGPSGAEQYF.

The rearrangement uses TRBV19 and TRBJ1-5; 7 bases align to TRBD1. The CDR3 has 17 amino acids. V lost 5 bases and J lost 6; bases outside the gene matches: 16. Germline V gene sequence: CDR1 LNHDA, CDR2 SQIVND (reference sequence). In nucleotides, the CDR3 is TGTGCCAGTAGTGCGCGACGACAGGGAGGTTGGCCTCAGCCCCAGCATTTT. Translating gives CASSARRQGGWPQPQHF.

V usage is TRBV19 and J usage is TRBJ1-2; weak D call: TRBD1 (5 bases). The germline V gene encodes CDR1 LNHDA and CDR2 SQIVND (reference sequence). V shed 8 bases and J shed 8 bases, with 18 bases lying between them. The CDR3 spans 13 residues. The CDR3 DNA is TGTGCCAGTCGGCAGGGACCATCGGGGGGCTACACCTTC. Its translation is CASRQGPSGGYTF.

The gene calls are TRBV10-3 and TRBJ2-3, with 8 bases fitting TRBD1. The CDR3 consists of 17 residues. V shed 0 bases and J 0 bases; nucleotides not matched to a gene: 5. Germline V gives CDR1 ENHRY, CDR2 SYGVKD. DNA of the CDR3: TGTGCCATCAGTGAGTCCTCAGGGGGCTCTAGCACAGATACGCAGTATTTT. Translating gives CAISESSGGSSTDTQYF.

The V and J genes are TRBV7-2 and TRBJ2-5, with TRBD1 identical over 7 bases. The V segment lost 2 bases and the J segment 6 bases; nucleotides outside the gene matches: 6. The CDR3 spans 14 residues. Germline V CDR1 and CDR2: SGHTA, FQGNSA. The CDR3 region is CASSLNTRGKTQYF. DNA for the CDR3: TGTGCCAGCAGCTTAAATACCAGGGGGAAGACCCAGTACTTC.

The chain carries TRBV20-1 and TRBJ2-5, with 9 bases matching TRBD1. CDR3 length: 15 amino acids. With V trimmed by 0 bases and J by 2 bases, 4 bases remained unmatched. Germline V gives CDR1 DFQATT, CDR2 SNEGSKA (reference sequence). CDR3 DNA sequence: TGCAGTGCTAGAGATCCAGACAGGGGGCAAGAGACCCAGTACTTC. Encoded protein: CSARDPDRGQETQYF.

The chain employs TRBV14 and TRBJ2-7; D not certain. The germline CDR1 and CDR2 sequences are SGHDN and FVKESK. V was trimmed by 7 bases and J by 2 bases, leaving 12 bases between them. This CDR3 is 13 amino acids long. The CDR3 sequence is CASNAADTYEQYF. DNA of the CDR3: TGTGCCAGCAACGCGGCGGATACCTACGAGCAGTACTTC.

This clonotype has a single count. The rearrangement uses TRBV7-9 and TRBJ1-4; no clear D gene. CDR1 is SEHNR and CDR2 is FQNEAQ in the germline V gene (reference sequence). The CDR3 sequence is 12 residues long. V lost 7 bases and J 7 bases, leaving 10 bases between the germline ends. This CDR3 is CASTPAGEKLFF. The CDR3 DNA sequence: TGTGCCAGCACCCCTGCGGGTGAAAAACTGTTTTTT.

This clonotype has just one count. The chain couples TRBV19 to TRBJ1-1; the D is unclear. The V gene's germline CDR1 is LNHDA and CDR2 SQIVND (reference sequence). CDR3 size: 15 residues. V dropped 6 bases and J dropped 4 bases, with 18 bases sitting between them. CDR3 nucleotide sequence: TGTGCCAGTAGCGGTCCCGCCCTAGAAGGCACTGAAGCTTTCTTT. This translates into CASSGPALEGTEAFF.

This chain connects TRBV6-5 to TRBJ1-3; D gene ambiguous. This CDR3 comprises 15 residues. Germline V lookup: CDR1 MNHEY, CDR2 SVGAGI. Trimming took off 6 bases at V and 2 bases at J, with 14 bases between the two ends. For the CDR3, the DNA is TGTGCCAGCAGACGTACAATCCACGCTGGAAACACCATATATTTT. It yields the protein CASRRTIHAGNTIYF.

The chain uses TRBV6-2 or TRBV6-3 and TRBJ1-6; D unclear. The germline CDR1 and CDR2 sequences are MNHEY and SVGEGT. Deletions cut 6 bases from V and 8 bases from J, with 8 bases between. This CDR3 contains 12 residues. The CDR3 nucleotides read TGTGCCAGCAGGTTTATCGATTCACCCCTCCACTTT. Its translation: CASRFIDSPLHF.

The chain joins TRBV12-5 to TRBJ2-3; D may correspond to TRBD1 or TRBD2 (5 bases each). V lost 1 base and J 4 bases, leaving 9 bases between the germline ends. Looked up from germline, CDR1 is LGHNT and CDR2 is FRNRAP. CDR3 length: 14 amino acids. The CDR3 DNA reads TGTGCTAGTGGTTTGGGAAGGGACGCAGATACGCAGTATTTT. The encoded protein is CASGLGRDADTQYF.

J is TRBJ2-7 and V is TRBV5-1, with D unclear. The CDR3 covers 14 residues. The V end lost 6 bases, the J end lost 3 bases, and 16 bases lay between the germline ends. CDR1 is SGHRS and CDR2 is YFSETQ in the germline V gene. CDR3 protein: CASNPNLRVYEQYF. The CDR3 DNA is TGCGCCAGCAACCCAAACCTTCGGGTCTACGAGCAGTACTTC.

The rearrangement uses TRBV27 and TRBJ2-7; the D gene is possibly TRBD1 (6 bases). This CDR3 spans 14 amino acids. Germline V CDR1 and CDR2: MNHEY, SMNVEV (reference sequence). Trimming pared 6 bases from V and 2 bases from J, leaving 14 bases between. This CDR3 reads CASSLNRDPYEQYF. The CDR3 nucleotides are TGTGCCAGCAGCCTTAACAGGGACCCCTACGAGCAGTACTTC.

This chain connects TRBV30 to TRBJ2-1, with D possibly being TRBD1 (5 bases). The CDR3 totals 15 residues. Germline V gives CDR1 GTSNPN, CDR2 SVGIG (reference sequence). The germline V and J ends were trimmed by 3 bases and 4 bases, with 16 bases remaining between them. Here the CDR3 DNA reads TGTGCCTGGAGCGGACCCCAGGGTCGGTACAATGAGCAGTTCTTC. As protein: CAWSGPQGRYNEQFF.

The V and J genes are TRBV15 and TRBJ2-1; TRBD2 is a possible D gene (6 bases). Germline V lookup: CDR1 LNHNV, CDR2 YYDKDF (reference sequence). This CDR3 has 10 residues. The CDR3, as DNA: TGTGCATATGGGCGGCGGGGGCAGTTCTTC. Translated: CAYGRRGQFF. The complete variable domain, with remaining parts taken from reference TRBV15 and TRBJ2-1, reads DAMVIQNPRYQVTQFGKPVTLSCSQTLNHNVMYWYQQKSSQAPKLLFHYYDKDFNNEADTPDNFQSRRPNTSFCFLDIRSPGLGDTAMYLCAYGRRGQFFGPGTRLTVL.

The chain recombines TRBV20-1 with TRBJ2-6, with D possibly being TRBD1 or TRBD2 (5 bases each). Germline V gives CDR1 DFQATT, CDR2 SNEGSKA (reference sequence). Trimming left V 1 base short and J 0 bases short, with 10 bases between. The CDR3 length is 16 residues. CDR3 sequence: CSARVGGSSGANVLTF. CDR3 DNA sequence: TGCAGTGCTAGAGTTGGGGGTAGCTCTGGGGCCAACGTCCTGACTTTC.

The chain joins TRBV7-8 to TRBJ2-3, with D tentatively TRBD2 (6 bases). This CDR3 contains 14 residues. CDR1 and CDR2 from the germline V gene are SGHVS and FQNEAQ. The V gene lost 2 bases and the J gene lost 4 bases, with 10 bases spanning the gap. CDR3 nucleotide sequence: TGTGCCAGCAGCTTAAGCGGGTCCGCAGATACGCAGTATTTT. It translates to CASSLSGSADTQYF.

The chain has TRBV3-1 and TRBJ1-5; D is ambiguous. CDR1 is LGHDT, CDR2 YNNKEL, per germline (reference sequence). This CDR3 is built from 13 residues. V was pared by 0 bases and J by 9 bases, with 9 bases between. CDR3 DNA: TGTGCCAGCAGCCAAGACTTGCTCGGGCCCCAGCATTTT. Protein product: CASSQDLLGPQHF.